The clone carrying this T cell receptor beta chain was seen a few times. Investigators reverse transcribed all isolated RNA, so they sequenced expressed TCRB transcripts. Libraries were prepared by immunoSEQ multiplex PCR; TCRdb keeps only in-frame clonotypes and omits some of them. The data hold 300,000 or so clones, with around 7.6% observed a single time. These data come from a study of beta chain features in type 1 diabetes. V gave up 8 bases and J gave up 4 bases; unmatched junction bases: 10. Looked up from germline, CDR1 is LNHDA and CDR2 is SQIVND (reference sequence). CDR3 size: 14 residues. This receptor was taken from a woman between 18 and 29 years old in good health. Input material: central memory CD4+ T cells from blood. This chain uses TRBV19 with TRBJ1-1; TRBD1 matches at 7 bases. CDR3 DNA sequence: TGTGCCAGTTCCCCTCGACAGGGCGGCACTGAAGCTTTCTTT. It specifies CASSPRQGGTEAFF.